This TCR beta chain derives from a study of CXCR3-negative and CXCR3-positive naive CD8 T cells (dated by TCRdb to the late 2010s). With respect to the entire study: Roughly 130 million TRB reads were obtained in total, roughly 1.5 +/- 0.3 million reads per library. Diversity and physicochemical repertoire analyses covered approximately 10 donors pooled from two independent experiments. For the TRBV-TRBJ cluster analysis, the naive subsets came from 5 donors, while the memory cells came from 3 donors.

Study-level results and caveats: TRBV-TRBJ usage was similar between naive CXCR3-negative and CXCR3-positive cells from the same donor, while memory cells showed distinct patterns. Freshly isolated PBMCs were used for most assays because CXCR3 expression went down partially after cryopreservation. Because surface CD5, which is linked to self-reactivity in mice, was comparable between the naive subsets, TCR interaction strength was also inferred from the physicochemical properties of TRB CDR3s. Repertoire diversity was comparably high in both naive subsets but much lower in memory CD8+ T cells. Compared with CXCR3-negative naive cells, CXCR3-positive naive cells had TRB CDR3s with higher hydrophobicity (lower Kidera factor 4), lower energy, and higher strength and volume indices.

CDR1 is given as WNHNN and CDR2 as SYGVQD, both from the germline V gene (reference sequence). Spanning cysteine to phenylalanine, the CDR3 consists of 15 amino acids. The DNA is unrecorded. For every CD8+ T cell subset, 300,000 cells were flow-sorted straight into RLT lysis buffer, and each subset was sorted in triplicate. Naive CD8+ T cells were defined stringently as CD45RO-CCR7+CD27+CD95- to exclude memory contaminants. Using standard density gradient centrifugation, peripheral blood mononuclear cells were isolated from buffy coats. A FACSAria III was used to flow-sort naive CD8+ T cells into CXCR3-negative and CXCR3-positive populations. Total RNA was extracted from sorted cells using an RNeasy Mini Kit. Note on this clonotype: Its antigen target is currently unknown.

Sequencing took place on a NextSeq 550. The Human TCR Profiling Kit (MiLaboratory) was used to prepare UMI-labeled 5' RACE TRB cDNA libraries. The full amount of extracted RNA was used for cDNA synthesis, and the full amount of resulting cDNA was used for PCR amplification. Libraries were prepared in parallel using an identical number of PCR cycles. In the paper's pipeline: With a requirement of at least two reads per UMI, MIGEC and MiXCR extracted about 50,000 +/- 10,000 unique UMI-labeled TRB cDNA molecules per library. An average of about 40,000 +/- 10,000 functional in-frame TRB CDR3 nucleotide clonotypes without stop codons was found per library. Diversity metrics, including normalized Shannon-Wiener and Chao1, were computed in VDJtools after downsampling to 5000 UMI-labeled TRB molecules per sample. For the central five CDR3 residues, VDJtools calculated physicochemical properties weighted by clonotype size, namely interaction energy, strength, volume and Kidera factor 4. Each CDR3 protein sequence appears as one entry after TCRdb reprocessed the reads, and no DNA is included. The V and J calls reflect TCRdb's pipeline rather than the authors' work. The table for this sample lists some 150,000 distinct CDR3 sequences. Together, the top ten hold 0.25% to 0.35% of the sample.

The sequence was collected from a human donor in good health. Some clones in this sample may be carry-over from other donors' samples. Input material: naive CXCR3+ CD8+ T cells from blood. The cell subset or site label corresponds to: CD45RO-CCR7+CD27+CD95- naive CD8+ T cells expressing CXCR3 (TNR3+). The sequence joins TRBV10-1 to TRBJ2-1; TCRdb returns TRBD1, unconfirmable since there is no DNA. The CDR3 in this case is CASSRDRASYNEQFF.